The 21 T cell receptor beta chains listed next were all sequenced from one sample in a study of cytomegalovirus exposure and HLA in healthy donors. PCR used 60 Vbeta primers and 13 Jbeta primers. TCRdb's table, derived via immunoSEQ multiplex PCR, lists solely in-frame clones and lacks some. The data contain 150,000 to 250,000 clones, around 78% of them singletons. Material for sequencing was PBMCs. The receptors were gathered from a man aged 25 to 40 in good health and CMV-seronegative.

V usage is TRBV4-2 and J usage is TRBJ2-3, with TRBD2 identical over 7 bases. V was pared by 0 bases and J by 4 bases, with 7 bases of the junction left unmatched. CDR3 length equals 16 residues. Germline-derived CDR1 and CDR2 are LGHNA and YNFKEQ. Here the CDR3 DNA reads TGTGCCAGCAGCCAAGACGCGGCGGGAGATTCAGATACGCAGTATTTT. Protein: CASSQDAAGDSDTQYF.

CDR3 bases: TGCGCCAGCAGCTTGGAGGGTAGCGGGAGACGAGAGACCCAGTACTTC. Amino acid sequence: CASSLEGSGRRETQYF. The chain recombines TRBV5-1 with TRBJ2-5; 9 positions match TRBD2. The junction had 7 bases not matched to a gene; V was cut back by 0 bases and J by 4 bases. This CDR3 region has 16 residues. Germline V gene sequence: CDR1 SGHRS, CDR2 YFSETQ.

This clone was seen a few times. CDR3 loop: CASSEGRVSEQYF. The CDR3 DNA follows: TGTGCCAGCAGTGAAGGGAGGGTGTCGGAGCAGTACTTC. This chain joins TRBV2 and TRBJ2-7; D is possibly TRBD2 (6 bases). CDR1 is SNHLY, CDR2 FYNNEI, per germline. The V end lost 1 base, the J end lost 7 bases, and 11 bases lay between the germline ends. The CDR3 spans 13 residues.

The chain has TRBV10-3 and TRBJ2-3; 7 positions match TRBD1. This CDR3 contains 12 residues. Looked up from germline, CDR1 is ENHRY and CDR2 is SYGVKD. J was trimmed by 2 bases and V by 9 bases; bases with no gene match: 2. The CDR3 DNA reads TGTGCCATAGGACAGGACACAGATACGCAGTATTTT. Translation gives CAIGQDTDTQYF.

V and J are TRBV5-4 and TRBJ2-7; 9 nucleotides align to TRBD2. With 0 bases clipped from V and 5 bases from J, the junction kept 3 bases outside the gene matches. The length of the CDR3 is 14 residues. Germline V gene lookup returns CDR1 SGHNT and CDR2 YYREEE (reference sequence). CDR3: CASSLALAGNEQYF. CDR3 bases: TGTGCCAGCAGCTTGGCGCTAGCGGGAAACGAGCAGTACTTC.

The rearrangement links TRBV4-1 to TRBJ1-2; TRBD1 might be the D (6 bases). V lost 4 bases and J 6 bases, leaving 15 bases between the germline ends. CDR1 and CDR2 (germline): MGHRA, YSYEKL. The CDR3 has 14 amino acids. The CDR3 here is CASSLPGGRHGYTF. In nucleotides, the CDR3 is TGCGCCAGCAGCCTGCCCGGGGGGCGACATGGCTACACCTTC.

CDR3 sequence reads: CATSRDPRTGPRDNEQFF. The CDR3, as DNA: TGTGCCACCAGCAGAGATCCCCGAACAGGGCCCAGGGACAATGAGCAGTTCTTC. The chain couples TRBV15 to TRBJ2-1, with D maybe TRBD1 (6 bases). The CDR3 length is 18 residues. Germline CDR1 is LNHNV and CDR2 is YYDKDF (reference sequence). V dropped 0 bases and J dropped 5 bases, with 20 bases sitting between them.

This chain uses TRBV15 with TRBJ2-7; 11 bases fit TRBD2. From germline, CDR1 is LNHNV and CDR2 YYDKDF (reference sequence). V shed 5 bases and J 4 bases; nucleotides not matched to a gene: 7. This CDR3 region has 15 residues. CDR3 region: CATSGGTSGSYEQYF. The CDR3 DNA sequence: TGTGCCACCAGCGGCGGGACTAGCGGTTCTTACGAGCAGTACTTC. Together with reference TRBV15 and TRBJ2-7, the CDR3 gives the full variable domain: DAMVIQNPRYQVTQFGKPVTLSCSQTLNHNVMYWYQQKSSQAPKLLFHYYDKDFNNEADTPDNFQSRRPNTSFCFLDIRSPGLGDTAMYLCATSGGTSGSYEQYFGPGTRLTVT.

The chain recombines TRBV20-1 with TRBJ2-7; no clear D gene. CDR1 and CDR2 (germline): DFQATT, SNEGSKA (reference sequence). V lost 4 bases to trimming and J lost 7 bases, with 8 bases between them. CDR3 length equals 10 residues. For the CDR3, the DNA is TGCAGTGCTATTCGTCGGGAGCAGTACTTC. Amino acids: CSAIRREQYF.

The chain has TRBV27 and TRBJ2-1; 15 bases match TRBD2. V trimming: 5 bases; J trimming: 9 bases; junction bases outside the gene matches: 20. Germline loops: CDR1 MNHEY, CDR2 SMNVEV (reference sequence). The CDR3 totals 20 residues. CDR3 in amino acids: CASSPPGLAGGPGGDSEQFF. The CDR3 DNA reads TGTGCCAGCAGTCCCCCAGGACTAGCGGGAGGGCCTGGAGGCGACAGTGAGCAGTTCTTC.

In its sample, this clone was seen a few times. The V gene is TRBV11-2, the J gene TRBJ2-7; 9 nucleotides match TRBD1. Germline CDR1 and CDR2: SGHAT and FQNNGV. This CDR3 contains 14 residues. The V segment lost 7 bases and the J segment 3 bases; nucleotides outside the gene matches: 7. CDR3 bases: TGTGCCAGCACACAGGGGGCGCCGTACTACGAGCAGTACTTC. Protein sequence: CASTQGAPYYEQYF.

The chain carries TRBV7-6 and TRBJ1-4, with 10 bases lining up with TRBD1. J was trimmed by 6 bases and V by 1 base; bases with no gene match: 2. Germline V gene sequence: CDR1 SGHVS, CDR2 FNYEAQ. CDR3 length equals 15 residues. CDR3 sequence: CASSLGDRGDEKLFF. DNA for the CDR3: TGTGCCAGCAGCTTAGGGGACAGGGGCGATGAAAAACTGTTTTTT.

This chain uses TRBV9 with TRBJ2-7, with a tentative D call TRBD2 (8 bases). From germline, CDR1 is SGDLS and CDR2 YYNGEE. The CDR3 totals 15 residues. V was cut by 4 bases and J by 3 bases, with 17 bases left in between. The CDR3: CASSRQGLGDYEQYF. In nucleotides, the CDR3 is TGTGCCAGCAGCAGACAGGGACTAGGGGACTACGAGCAGTACTTC.

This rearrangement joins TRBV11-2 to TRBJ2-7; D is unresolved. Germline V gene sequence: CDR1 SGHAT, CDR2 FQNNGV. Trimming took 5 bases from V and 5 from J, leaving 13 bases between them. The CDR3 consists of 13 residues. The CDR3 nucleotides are TGTGCCAGCAGCGGCCCTGGTAATCACGAGCAGTACTTC. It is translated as CASSGPGNHEQYF.

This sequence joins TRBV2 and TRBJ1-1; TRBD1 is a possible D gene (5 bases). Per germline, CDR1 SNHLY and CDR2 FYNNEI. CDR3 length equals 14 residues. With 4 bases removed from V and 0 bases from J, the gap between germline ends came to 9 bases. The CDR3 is CASSVWGMNTEAFF. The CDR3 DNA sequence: TGTGCCAGCAGTGTGTGGGGCATGAACACTGAAGCTTTCTTT.

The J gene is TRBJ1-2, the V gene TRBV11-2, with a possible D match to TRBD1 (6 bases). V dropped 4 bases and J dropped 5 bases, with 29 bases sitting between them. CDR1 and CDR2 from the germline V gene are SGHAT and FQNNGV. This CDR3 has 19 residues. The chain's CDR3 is CASSYHYRDTGPTGYGYTF. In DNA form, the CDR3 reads TGTGCCAGCAGCTATCATTATCGGGACACCGGACCTACTGGGTATGGCTACACCTTC. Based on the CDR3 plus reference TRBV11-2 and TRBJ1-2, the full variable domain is EAGVAQSPRYKIIEKRQSVAFWCNPISGHATLYWYQQILGQGPKLLIQFQNNGVVDDSQLPKDRFSAERLKGVDSTLKIQPAKLEDSAVYLCASSYHYRDTGPTGYGYTFGSGTRLTVV.

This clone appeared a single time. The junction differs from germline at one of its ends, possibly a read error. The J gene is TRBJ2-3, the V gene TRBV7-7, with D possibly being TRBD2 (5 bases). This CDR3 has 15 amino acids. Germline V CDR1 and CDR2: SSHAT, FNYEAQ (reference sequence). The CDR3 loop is CASSLSSGWSDTQYF. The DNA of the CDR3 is TGTGCTAGCAGCTTATCATCGGGGTGGTCAGATACGCAGTATTTT.

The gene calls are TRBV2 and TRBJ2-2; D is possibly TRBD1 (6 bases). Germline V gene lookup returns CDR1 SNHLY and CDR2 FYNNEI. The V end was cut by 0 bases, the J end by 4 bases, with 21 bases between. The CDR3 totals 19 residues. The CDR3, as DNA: TGTGCCAGCAGTGAAGCACCCCCAGCTAGGGGACAATTCACCGGGGAGCTGTTTTTT. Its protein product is CASSEAPPARGQFTGELFF.

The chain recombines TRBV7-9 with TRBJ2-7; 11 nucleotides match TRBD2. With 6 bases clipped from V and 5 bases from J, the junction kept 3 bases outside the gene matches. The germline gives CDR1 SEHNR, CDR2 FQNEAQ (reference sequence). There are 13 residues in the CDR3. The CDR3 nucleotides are TGTGCCAGCAGGCCTAGCGGGAGGAACGAGCAGTACTTC. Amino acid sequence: CASRPSGRNEQYF. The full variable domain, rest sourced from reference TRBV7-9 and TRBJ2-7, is DTGVSQNPRHKITKRGQNVTFRCDPISEHNRLYWYRQTLGQGPEFLTYFQNEAQLEKSRLLSDRFSAERPKGSFSTLEIQRTEQGDSAMYLCASRPSGRNEQYFGPGTRLTVT.

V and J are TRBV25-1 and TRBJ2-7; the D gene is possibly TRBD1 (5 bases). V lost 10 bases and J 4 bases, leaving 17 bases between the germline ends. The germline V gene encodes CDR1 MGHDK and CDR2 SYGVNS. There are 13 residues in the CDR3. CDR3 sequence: CATAMGRVYEQYF. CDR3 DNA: TGTGCCACCGCGATGGGCAGGGTTTACGAGCAGTACTTC.

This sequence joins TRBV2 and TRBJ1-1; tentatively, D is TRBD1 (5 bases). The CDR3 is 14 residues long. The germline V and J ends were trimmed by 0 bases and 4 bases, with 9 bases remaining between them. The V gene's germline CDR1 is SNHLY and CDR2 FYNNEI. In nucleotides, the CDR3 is TGTGCCAGCAGTGAAGCGCTCGGGGGCACTGAAGCTTTCTTT. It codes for CASSEALGGTEAFF.